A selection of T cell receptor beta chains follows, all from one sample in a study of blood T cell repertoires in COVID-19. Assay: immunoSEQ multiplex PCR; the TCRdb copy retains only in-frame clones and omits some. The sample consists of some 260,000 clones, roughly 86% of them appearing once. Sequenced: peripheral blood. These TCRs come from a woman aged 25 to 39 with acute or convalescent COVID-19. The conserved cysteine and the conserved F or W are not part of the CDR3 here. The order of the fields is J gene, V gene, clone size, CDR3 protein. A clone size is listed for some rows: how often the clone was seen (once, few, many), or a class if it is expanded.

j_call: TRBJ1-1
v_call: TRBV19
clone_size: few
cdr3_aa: ATGDSKGRTEAF

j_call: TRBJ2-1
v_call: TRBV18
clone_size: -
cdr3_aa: ASSPKTSGSYNEQF

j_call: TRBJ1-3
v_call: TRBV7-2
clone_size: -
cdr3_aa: ASSLGLTGTGNTIY

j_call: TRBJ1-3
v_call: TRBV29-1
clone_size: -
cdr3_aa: SVEQTGNTIY

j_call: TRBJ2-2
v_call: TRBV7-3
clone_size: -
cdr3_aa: ASSLMGEAGTGELF

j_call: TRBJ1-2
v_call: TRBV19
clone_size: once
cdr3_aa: ASSIWDSNYGYT

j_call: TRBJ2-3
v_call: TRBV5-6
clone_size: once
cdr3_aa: ASSFSGRTDTQY

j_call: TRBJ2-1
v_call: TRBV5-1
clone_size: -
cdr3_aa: ATRTSGRDEQF

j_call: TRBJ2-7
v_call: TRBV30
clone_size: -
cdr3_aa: AGKGTASYEQY

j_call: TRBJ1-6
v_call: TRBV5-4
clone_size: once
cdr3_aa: ASSQTDYNSPLH

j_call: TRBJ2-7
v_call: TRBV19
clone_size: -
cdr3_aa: ASSWTESSYEQY

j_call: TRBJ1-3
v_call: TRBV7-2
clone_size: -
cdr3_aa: ASSLATGPGNTIY

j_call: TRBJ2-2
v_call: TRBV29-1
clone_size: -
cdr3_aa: SVGRAAGRPGELF

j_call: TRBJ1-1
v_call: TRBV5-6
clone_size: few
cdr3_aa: ASSLKGGRSTEAF

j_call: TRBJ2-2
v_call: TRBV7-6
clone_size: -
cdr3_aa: ASSLWGSGRVKPTGELF

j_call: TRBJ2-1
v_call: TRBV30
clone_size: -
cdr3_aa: AWSSGSSDEQF

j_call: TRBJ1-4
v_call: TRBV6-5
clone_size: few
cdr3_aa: ASSYYTGTGNEKLF

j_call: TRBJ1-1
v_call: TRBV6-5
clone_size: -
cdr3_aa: ASSYLTGTADTEAF

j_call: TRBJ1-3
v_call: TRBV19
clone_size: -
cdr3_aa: ASSTVGLSGNTIY

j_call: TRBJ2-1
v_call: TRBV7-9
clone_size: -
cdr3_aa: ASSLEGSGLYNEQF

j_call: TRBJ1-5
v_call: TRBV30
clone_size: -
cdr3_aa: AWGRRESNQPQH

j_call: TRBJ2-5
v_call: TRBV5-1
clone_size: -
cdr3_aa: ASSRDRGLGLY

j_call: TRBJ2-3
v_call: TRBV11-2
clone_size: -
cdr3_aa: ASSPGLAGLTDTQY

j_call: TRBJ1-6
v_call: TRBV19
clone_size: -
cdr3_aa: ASGQGNSPLH

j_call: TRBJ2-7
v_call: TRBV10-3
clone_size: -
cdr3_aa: AISAGGSSYEQY

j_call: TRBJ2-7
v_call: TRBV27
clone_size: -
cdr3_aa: ASSSRLARGGPYEQY

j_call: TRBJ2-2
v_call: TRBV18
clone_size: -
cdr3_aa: ASSKSSGSANTGELF

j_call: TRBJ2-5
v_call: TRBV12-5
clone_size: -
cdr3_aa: ASGADRGLQETQY

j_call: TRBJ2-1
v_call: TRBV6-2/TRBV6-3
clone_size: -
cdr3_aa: ASSFYGSFTNEQF